This entry features one T cell receptor beta chain sequence. Assay used: immunoSEQ multiplex PCR; TCRdb lists only in-frame clones, some missing. The sample includes over 150,000 clones, 65% to 90% of them seen just once. These data originate in a study of blood T cell repertoires in COVID-19. Trimming shortened V by 2 bases and J by 3 bases, and 8 bases separated the two germline ends. Germline values: CDR1 MGHDK, CDR2 SYGVNS. There are 15 residues in the CDR3. The sample comprised peripheral blood. The receptor's source is a woman aged 55-70 years with COVID-19, enrolled during active disease. The chain recombines TRBV25-1 with TRBJ1-6, with D possibly TRBD1 on 6 matching bases. This chain's CDR3 is CASSEGQRYNSPLHF. The CDR3 coding sequence is TGTGCCAGCAGTGAAGGACAGCGCTATAATTCACCCCTCCACTTT.